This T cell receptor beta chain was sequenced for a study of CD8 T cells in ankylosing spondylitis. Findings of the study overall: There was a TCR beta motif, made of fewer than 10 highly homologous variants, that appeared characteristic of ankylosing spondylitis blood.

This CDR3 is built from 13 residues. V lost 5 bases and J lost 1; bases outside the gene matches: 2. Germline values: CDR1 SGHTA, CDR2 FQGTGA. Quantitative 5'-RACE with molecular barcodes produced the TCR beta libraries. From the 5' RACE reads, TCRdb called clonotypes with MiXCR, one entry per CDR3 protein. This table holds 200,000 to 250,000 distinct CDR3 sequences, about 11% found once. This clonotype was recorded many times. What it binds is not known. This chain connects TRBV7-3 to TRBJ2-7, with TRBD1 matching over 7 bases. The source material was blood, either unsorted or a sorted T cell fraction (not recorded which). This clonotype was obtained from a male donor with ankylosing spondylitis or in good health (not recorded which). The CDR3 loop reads CASSPGQSYEQYF. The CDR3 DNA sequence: TGTGCCAGCAGCCCGGGACAGTCCTACGAGCAGTACTTC.